This T cell receptor (beta chain) is from a study of blood T cell repertoires in COVID-19. Across the whole study: Samples of COVID-19 (acute and convalescent) were obtained from the United States, Italy and Spain. From T cells, B-cell-depleted T cells, or PBMCs came the material, which was cDNA or gDNA.

The data were produced by immunoSEQ multiplex PCR, yet TCRdb's version contains in-frame clones alone and is incomplete. The sample includes about 260,000 clones, about nine tenths of them seen just once. V was clipped by 4 bases and J by 9 bases, with 13 bases between them. CDR1 and CDR2 from the germline V gene are SGHRS and YFSETQ. CDR3 length: 13 amino acids. This TCR was sampled from a woman aged 40 to 49 with acute or convalescent COVID-19. This sequence joins TRBV5-1 and TRBJ2-2; D is ambiguous. The sequenced sample was peripheral blood. The chain's CDR3 is CASSPAPGRELFF. CDR3 bases: TGCGCCAGCAGCCCCGCCCCGGGTCGGGAGCTGTTTTTT.